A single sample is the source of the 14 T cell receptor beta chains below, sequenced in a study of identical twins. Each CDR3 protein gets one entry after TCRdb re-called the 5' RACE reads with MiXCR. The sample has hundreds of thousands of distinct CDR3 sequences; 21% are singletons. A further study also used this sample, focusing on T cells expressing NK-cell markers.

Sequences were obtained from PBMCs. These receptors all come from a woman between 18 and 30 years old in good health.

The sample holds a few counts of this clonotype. CDR3 amino acids: CSARDHKREAQYF. Written as DNA, the CDR3 is TGCAGTGCTAGAGATCATAAGCGGGAGGCGCAGTATTTT. This chain links TRBV20-1 with TRBJ2-3; 9 bases agree with TRBD2. Trimming cost V 0 bases and J 10 bases; bases outside gene matches: 5. There are 13 residues in the CDR3. CDR1 and CDR2 from the germline V gene are DFQATT and SNEGSKA (reference sequence).

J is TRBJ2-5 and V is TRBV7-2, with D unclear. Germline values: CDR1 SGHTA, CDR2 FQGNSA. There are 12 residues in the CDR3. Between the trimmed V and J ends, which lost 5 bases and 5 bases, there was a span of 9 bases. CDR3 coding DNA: TGTGCCAGCAGCCCCCCTCGTGAGACCCAGTACTTC. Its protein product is CASSPPRETQYF.

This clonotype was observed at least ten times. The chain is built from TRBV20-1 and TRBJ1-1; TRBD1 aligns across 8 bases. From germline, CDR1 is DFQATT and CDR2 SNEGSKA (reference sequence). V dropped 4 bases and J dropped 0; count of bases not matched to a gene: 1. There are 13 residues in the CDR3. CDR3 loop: CSAKGQVNTEAFF. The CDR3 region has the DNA TGCAGTGCTAAGGGACAGGTGAACACTGAAGCTTTCTTT.

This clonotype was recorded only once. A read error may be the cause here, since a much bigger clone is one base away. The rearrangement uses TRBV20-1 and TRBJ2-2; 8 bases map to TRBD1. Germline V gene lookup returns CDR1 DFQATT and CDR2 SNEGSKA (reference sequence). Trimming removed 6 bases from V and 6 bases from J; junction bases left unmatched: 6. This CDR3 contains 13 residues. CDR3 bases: TGCAGTGCCGGACAGGGAGGCTCCGGGGAGCTGTTTTTT. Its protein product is CSAGQGGSGELFF.

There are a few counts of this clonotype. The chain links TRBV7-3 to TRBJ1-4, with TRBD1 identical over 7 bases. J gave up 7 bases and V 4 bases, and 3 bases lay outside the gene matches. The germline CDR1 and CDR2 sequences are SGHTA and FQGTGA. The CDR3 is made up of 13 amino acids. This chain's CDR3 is CASSSSGGEKLFF. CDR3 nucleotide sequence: TGTGCCAGCAGCTCATCAGGGGGTGAAAAACTGTTTTTT.

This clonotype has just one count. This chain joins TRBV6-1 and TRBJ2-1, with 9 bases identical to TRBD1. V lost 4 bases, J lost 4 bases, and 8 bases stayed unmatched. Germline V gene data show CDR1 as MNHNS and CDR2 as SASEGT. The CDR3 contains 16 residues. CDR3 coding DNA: TGTGCCAGCAGTGGCTACGGACAGGGGAATTACAATGAGCAGTTCTTC. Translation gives CASSGYGQGNYNEQFF.

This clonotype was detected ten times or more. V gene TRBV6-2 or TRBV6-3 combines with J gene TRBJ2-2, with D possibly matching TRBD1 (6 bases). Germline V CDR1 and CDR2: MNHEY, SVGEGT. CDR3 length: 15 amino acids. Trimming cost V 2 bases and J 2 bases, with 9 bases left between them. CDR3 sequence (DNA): TGTGCCAGCAGTTACCCACAGGGTAACACCGGGGAGCTGTTTTTT. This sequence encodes CASSYPQGNTGELFF.

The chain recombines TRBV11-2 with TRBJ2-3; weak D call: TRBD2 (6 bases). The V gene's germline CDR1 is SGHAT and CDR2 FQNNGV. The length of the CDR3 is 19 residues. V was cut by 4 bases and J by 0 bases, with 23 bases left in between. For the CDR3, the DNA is TGTGCCAGCAGCTCGGCAAGGGCGGCGGGAACTCATAGCACAGATACGCAGTATTTT. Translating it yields CASSSARAAGTHSTDTQYF. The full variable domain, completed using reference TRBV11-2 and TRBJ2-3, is EAGVAQSPRYKIIEKRQSVAFWCNPISGHATLYWYQQILGQGPKLLIQFQNNGVVDDSQLPKDRFSAERLKGVDSTLKIQPAKLEDSAVYLCASSSARAAGTHSTDTQYFGPGTRLTVL.

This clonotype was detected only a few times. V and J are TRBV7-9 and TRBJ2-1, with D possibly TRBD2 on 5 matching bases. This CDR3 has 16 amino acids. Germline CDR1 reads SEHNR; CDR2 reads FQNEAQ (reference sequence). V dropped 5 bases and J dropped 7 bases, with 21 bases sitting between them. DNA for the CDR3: TGTGCCAGCAGCGGCGGATTACTACTGTCGGGAAATGAGCAGTTCTTC. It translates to CASSGGLLLSGNEQFF.

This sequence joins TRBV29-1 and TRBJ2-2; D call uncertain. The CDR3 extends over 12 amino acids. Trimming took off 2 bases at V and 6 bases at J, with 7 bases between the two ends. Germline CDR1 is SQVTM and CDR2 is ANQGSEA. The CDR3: CSVERYPGELFF. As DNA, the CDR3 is TGCAGCGTTGAAAGATATCCCGGGGAGCTGTTTTTT.

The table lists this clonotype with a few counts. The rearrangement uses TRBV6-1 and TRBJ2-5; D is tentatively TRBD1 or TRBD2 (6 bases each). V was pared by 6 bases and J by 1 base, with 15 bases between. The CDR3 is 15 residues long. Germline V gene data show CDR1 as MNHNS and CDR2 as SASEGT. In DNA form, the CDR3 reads TGTGCCAGCAGCCGGGGGCCGTGGGCCCAAGAGACCCAGTACTTC. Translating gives CASSRGPWAQETQYF.

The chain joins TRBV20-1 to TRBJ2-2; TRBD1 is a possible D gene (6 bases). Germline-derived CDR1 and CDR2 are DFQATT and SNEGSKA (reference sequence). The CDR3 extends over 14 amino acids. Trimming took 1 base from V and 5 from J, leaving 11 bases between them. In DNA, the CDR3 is TGCAGTGCTAGAGCCACAACAGGGACCGGGGAGCTGTTTTTT. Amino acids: CSARATTGTGELFF.

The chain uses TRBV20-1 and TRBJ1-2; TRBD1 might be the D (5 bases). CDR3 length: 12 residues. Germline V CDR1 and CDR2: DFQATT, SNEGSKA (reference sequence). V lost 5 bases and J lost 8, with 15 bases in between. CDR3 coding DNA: TGCAGTGCTGGTACGGGACTAAAAGGCTACACCTTC. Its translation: CSAGTGLKGYTF.

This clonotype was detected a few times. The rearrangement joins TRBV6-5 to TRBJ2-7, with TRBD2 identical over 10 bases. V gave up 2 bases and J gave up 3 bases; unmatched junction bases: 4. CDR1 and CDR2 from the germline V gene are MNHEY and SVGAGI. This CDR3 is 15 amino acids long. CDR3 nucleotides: TGTGCCAGCAGTTACCTTAGCGGGAGGAGCTACGAGCAGTACTTC. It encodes CASSYLSGRSYEQYF.